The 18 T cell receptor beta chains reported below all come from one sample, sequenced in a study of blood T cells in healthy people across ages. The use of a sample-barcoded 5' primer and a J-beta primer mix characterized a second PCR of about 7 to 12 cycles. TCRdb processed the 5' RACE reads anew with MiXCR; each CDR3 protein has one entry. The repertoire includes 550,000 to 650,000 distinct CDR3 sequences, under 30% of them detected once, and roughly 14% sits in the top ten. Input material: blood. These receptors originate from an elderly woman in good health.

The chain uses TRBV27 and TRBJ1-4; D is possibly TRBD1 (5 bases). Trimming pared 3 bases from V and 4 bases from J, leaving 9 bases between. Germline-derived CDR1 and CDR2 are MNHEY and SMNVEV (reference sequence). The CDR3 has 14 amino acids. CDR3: CASSFQGLNEKLFF. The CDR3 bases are TGTGCCAGCAGTTTCCAGGGTCTTAATGAAAAACTGTTTTTT.

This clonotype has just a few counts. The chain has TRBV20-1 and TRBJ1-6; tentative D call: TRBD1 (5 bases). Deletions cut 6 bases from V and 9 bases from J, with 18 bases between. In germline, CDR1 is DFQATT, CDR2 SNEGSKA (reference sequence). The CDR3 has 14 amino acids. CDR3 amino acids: CSAGDGPQPSPLHF. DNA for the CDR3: TGCAGTGCGGGGGACGGGCCACAACCTTCACCCCTCCACTTT.

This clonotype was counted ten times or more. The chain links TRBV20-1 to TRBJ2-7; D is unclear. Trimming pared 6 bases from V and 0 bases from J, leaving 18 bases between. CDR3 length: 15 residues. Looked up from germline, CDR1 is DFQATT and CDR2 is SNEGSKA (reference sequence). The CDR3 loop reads CSASSGGTSSYEQYF. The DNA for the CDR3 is TGCAGTGCGTCCTCGGGCGGCACCAGCTCCTACGAGCAGTACTTC.

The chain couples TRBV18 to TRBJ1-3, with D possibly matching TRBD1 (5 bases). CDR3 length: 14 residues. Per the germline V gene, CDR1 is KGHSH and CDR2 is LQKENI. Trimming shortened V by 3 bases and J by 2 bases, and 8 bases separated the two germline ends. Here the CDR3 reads CASSPTAPGNTIYF. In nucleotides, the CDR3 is TGTGCCAGCTCACCGACAGCACCTGGAAACACCATATATTTT.

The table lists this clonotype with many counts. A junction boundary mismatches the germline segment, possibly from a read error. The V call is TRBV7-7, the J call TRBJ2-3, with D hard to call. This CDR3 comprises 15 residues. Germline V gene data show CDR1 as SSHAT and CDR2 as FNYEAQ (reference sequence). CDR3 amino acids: CASSPTEIFTDTQYF. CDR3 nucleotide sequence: TGTGCTAGCAGCCCAACTGAGATTTTCACAGATACGCAGTATTTT.

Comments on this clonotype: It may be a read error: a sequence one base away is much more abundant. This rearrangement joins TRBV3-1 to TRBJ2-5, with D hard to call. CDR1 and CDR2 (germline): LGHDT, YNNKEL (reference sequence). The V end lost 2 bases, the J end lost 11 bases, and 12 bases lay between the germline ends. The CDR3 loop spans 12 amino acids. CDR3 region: CASSQNVGEQYF. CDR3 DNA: TGTGCCAGCAGCCAAAACGTAGGTGAGCAGTACTTC.

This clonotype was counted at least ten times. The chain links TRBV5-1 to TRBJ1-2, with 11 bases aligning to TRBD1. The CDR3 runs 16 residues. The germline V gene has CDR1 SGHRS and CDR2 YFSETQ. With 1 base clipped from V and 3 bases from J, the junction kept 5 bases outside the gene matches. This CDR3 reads CASSLSPGQGDYGYTF. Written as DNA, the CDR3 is TGCGCCAGCAGCTTGAGCCCGGGACAGGGGGACTATGGCTACACCTTC.

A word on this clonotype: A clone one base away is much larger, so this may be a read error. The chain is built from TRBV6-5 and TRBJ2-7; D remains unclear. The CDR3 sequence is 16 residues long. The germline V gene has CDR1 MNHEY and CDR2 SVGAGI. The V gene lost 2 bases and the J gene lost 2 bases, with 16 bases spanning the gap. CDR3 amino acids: CASSYRAARTAYEQYF. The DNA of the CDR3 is TGTGCCAGCAGTTACAGGGCGGCGAGGACCGCCTACGAGCAGTACTTC.

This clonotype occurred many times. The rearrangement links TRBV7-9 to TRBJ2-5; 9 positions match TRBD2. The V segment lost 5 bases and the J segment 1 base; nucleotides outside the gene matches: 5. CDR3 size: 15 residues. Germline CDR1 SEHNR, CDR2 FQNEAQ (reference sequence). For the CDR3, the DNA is TGTGCCAGCAGCCGTAGCGGGGGAGTCCAAGAGACCCAGTACTTC. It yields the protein CASSRSGGVQETQYF.

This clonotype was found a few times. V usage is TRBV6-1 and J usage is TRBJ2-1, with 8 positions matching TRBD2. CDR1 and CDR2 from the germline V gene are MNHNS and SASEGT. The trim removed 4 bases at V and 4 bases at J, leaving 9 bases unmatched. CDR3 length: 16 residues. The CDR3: CASSGSRGGKYNEQFF. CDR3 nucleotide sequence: TGTGCCAGCAGTGGGAGTCGGGGGGGAAAATACAATGAGCAGTTCTTC.

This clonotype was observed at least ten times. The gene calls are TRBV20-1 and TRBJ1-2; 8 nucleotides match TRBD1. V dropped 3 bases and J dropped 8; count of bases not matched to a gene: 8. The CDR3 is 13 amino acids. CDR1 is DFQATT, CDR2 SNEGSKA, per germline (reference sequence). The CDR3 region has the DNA TGCAGTGCTAGCTTCCCGGACAGGGACGGCTACACCTTC. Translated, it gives CSASFPDRDGYTF.

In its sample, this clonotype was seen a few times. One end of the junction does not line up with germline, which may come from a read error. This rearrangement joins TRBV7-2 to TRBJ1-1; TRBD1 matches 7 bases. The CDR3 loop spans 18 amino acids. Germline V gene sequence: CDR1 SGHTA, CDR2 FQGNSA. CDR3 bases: TGTGCCAGCAGCCCCCAAGTGTCGGGACAGCTACTGAACTCTGAAGCTTTCTTT. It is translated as CASSPQVSGQLLNSEAFF.

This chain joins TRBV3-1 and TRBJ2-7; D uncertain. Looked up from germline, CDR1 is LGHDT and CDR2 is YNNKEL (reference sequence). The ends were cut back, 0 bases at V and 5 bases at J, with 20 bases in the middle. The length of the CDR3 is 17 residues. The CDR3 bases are TGTGCCAGCAGCCAAGATCCGTGGGAATCCTCTTGGGACGAGCAGTACTTC. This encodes CASSQDPWESSWDEQYF.

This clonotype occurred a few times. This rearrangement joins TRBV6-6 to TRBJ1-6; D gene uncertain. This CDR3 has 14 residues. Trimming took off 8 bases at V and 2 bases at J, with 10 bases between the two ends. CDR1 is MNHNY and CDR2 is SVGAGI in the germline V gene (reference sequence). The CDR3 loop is CASCETAYNSPLHF. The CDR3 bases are TGTGCCAGCTGCGAGACCGCCTATAATTCACCCCTCCACTTT.

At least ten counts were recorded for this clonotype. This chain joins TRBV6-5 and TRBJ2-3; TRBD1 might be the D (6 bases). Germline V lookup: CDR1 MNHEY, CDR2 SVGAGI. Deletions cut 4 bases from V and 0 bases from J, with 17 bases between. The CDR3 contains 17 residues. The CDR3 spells CASSSKTLQGSTDTQYF. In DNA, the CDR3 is TGTGCCAGCAGTTCCAAAACGTTACAGGGTAGCACAGATACGCAGTATTTT.

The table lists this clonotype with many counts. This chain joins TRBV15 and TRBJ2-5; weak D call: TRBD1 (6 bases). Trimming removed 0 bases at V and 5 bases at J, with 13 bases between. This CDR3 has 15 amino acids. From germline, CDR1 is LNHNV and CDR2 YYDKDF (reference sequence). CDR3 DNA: TGTGCCACCAGCAGAGAGACACAGGGTTTGGAGACCCAGTACTTC. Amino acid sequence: CATSRETQGLETQYF.

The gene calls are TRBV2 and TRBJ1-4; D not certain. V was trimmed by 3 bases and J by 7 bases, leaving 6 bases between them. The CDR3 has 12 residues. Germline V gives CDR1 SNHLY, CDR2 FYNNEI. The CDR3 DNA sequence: TGTGCCAGCAGTGATTCGAGTGAAAAACTGTTTTTT. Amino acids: CASSDSSEKLFF.

The CDR3 region has the DNA TGTGCCAGCAGTTACTCGAGTCAGGGGAGAGGCTACACCTTC. The encoded protein is CASSYSSQGRGYTF. This sequence joins TRBV6-5 and TRBJ1-2; TRBD1 is a possible D gene (6 bases). The CDR3 runs to 14 residues. Deletions cut 0 bases from V and 8 bases from J, with 13 bases between. Per germline, CDR1 MNHEY and CDR2 SVGAGI.